Listed here are 22 T cell receptor beta chains from one sample, sequenced in a study of cytomegalovirus exposure and HLA in healthy donors. The PCR employed 60 Vbeta primers together with 13 Jbeta primers. This table comes from immunoSEQ multiplex PCR, and its TCRdb copy is limited to in-frame clones, with some not included. Counted here are roughly 150,000 clones, about 74% occurring once; the ten biggest clones make up around 3%. The sample taken for sequencing was PBMCs. These receptors were obtained from a male donor in good health and CMV-seronegative.

The V gene is TRBV19, the J gene TRBJ1-5; 11 nucleotides line up with TRBD1. With 3 bases clipped from V and 5 bases from J, the junction kept 6 bases outside the gene matches. Germline V gives CDR1 LNHDA, CDR2 SQIVND (reference sequence). The CDR3 runs to 16 residues. This CDR3 reads CASSMPGQGEYQPQHF. In DNA form, the CDR3 reads TGTGCCAGTAGTATGCCGGGACAGGGGGAATATCAGCCCCAGCATTTT.

This chain connects TRBV5-1 to TRBJ2-6; no clear D. CDR1 and CDR2 from the germline V gene are SGHRS and YFSETQ. Deletions cut 2 bases from V and 0 bases from J, with 15 bases between. CDR3 length: 18 amino acids. CDR3 sequence (DNA): TGCGCCAGCAGCTTAGAACTGCTTGTTAGCTCTGGGGCCAACGTCCTGACTTTC. This sequence encodes CASSLELLVSSGANVLTF.

The chain links TRBV6-1 to TRBJ1-5, with 7 bases identical to TRBD1. Germline CDR1 is MNHNS and CDR2 is SASEGT. CDR3 length: 15 residues. The junction had 5 bases not matched to a gene; V was cut back by 6 bases and J by 0 bases. CDR3 in DNA: TGTGCCAGCAGAACAGGGGATCTTAGCAATCAGCCCCAGCATTTT. Amino acid sequence: CASRTGDLSNQPQHF.

The chain uses TRBV2 and TRBJ1-4; D remains ambiguous. The germline V gene encodes CDR1 SNHLY and CDR2 FYNNEI. The V end lost 6 bases, the J end lost 5 bases, and 16 bases lay between the germline ends. The CDR3 covers 15 residues. The CDR3 loop is CASSPEGRENEKLFF. The CDR3 nucleotides read TGTGCCAGCAGCCCAGAGGGAAGGGAGAATGAAAAACTGTTTTTT.

J is TRBJ2-2 and V is TRBV5-1; 7 bases are a match to TRBD1. Unmatched junction bases numbered 3, after V lost 4 bases and J lost 6 bases. CDR1 and CDR2 from the germline V gene are SGHRS and YFSETQ. The CDR3 has 13 residues. Here the CDR3 reads CASSIDRAGELFF. In DNA, the CDR3 is TGCGCCAGCAGCATCGACAGGGCCGGGGAGCTGTTTTTT.

V usage is TRBV28 and J usage is TRBJ1-4; 10 positions agree with TRBD1. Germline-derived CDR1 and CDR2 are MDHEN and SYDVKM. The CDR3 runs 17 residues. The V segment lost 5 bases and the J segment 5 bases; nucleotides outside the gene matches: 11. The chain's CDR3 is CASSSQGTGELNEKLFF. The CDR3, as DNA: TGTGCCAGCAGTAGCCAGGGGACAGGGGAGTTGAATGAAAAACTGTTTTTT.

This rearrangement joins TRBV30 to TRBJ1-1; maybe TRBD1 (6 bases). Looked up from germline, CDR1 is GTSNPN and CDR2 is SVGIG (reference sequence). The CDR3 contains 11 residues. Trimming left V 5 bases short and J 10 bases short, with 14 bases between. CDR3 bases: TGTGCCTGGGACCAGGGGTCGAGAGCTTTCTTT. Its translation: CAWDQGSRAFF.

This clone was picked up one time. The chain combines TRBV15 with TRBJ2-2, with 10 bases that match TRBD1. Germline V gene lookup returns CDR1 LNHNV and CDR2 YYDKDF (reference sequence). The J segment lost 7 bases and the V segment lost 8 bases, leaving 10 bases of the junction unmatched. This CDR3 has 15 amino acids. The CDR3 coding sequence is TGTGCCACCCGATCCGACAGGGGGCAATACGGGGAGCTGTTTTTT. Amino acids: CATRSDRGQYGELFF. Using reference TRBV15 and TRBJ2-2 for the parts outside the CDR3, the full variable domain is DAMVIQNPRYQVTQFGKPVTLSCSQTLNHNVMYWYQQKSSQAPKLLFHYYDKDFNNEADTPDNFQSRRPNTSFCFLDIRSPGLGDTAMYLCATRSDRGQYGELFFGEGSRLTVL.

V usage is TRBV30 and J usage is TRBJ1-5, with D possibly matching TRBD1 (5 bases). The V end lost 5 bases, the J end lost 1 base, and 15 bases lay between the germline ends. Germline CDR1 is GTSNPN and CDR2 is SVGIG (reference sequence). The CDR3 length is 15 residues. CDR3 protein: CAWAVQGSSNQPQHF. The CDR3 bases are TGTGCCTGGGCCGTCCAGGGATCCAGCAATCAGCCCCAGCATTTT.

The V call is TRBV19, the J call TRBJ2-2, with 8 positions matching TRBD1. Germline V gives CDR1 LNHDA, CDR2 SQIVND (reference sequence). J gave up 7 bases and V 10 bases, and 20 bases lay outside the gene matches. This CDR3 region has 17 residues. The CDR3 region is CATLRRGQGWGDGELFF. For the CDR3, the DNA is TGTGCCACCCTGAGAAGAGGACAGGGCTGGGGGGACGGGGAGCTGTTTTTT.

Comment on this clone: The same CDR3 can be traced to other DNA sequences in this sample. V usage is TRBV19 and J usage is TRBJ2-7; 7 bases are shared with TRBD2. This CDR3 has 13 residues. Trimming cost V 1 base and J 4 bases; bases outside gene matches: 1. Per the germline V gene, CDR1 is LNHDA and CDR2 is SQIVND (reference sequence). CDR3 coding DNA: TGTGCCAGTAGTATAGCGGGAGGTTACGAGCAGTACTTC. The encoded protein is CASSIAGGYEQYF.

This sequence joins TRBV7-2 and TRBJ2-2; TRBD1 agrees at 12 bases. In germline, CDR1 is SGHTA, CDR2 FQGNSA. V lost 1 base and J lost 12; bases outside the gene matches: 9. The CDR3 runs 16 residues. The CDR3 is CASSLVGTGGPQKLFF. The CDR3 DNA sequence: TGTGCCAGCAGCTTAGTCGGGACAGGGGGCCCCCAGAAGCTGTTTTTT.

The genes are TRBV2 and TRBJ2-5, with 9 bases matching TRBD1. The J call could be wrong; TRBJ2-7 is a better fit for the DNA end. This CDR3 comprises 15 residues. From germline, CDR1 is SNHLY and CDR2 FYNNEI. CDR3 DNA: TGTGCCAGCAGTGCTCCCCGACAGGGGGGCTACGAGCAGTACTTC. Protein sequence: CASSAPRQGGYEQYF.

This clone was observed a single time. This chain connects TRBV27 to TRBJ2-7; 11 bases agree with TRBD1. The CDR3 is 15 amino acids. The trim removed 5 bases at V and 0 bases at J, leaving 3 bases unmatched. Looked up from germline, CDR1 is MNHEY and CDR2 is SMNVEV (reference sequence). CDR3 nucleotides: TGTGCCAGCAGTCCAGGGACAGGGGGCTCCTACGAGCAGTACTTC. Protein product: CASSPGTGGSYEQYF.

V usage is TRBV5-1 and J usage is TRBJ2-6; D uncertain. CDR1 is SGHRS, CDR2 YFSETQ, per germline. This CDR3 spans 13 amino acids. Trimming left V 5 bases short and J 4 bases short, with 7 bases between. The CDR3, as DNA: TGCGCCAGCAGTCCGGAGGGGGCCAACGTCCTGACTTTC. Protein product: CASSPEGANVLTF.

This clone was found once. The J gene is TRBJ2-4, the V gene TRBV7-3; D may be TRBD2 (7 bases). V was clipped by 2 bases and J by 5 bases, with 13 bases between them. This CDR3 contains 15 residues. Germline V gene data show CDR1 as SGHTA and CDR2 as FQGTGA. The CDR3 reads CASSLGGAGQNIQYF. The CDR3 nucleotides are TGTGCCAGCAGCTTAGGGGGGGCGGGACAAAACATTCAGTACTTC.

This chain uses TRBV7-8 with TRBJ1-3; 9 bases are shared with TRBD1. CDR1 is SGHVS and CDR2 is FQNEAQ in the germline V gene. J lost 2 bases, V lost 6 bases, and 20 bases had no gene match. CDR3 length: 20 amino acids. DNA of the CDR3: TGTGCCAGCAGTTCCAGACCGGGACAGGGCCGGCGTCTGCCTGGAAACACCATATATTTT. It specifies CASSSRPGQGRRLPGNTIYF.

The chain has TRBV5-1 and TRBJ2-1, with TRBD2 matching over 13 bases. J gave up 0 bases and V 3 bases, and 9 bases lay outside the gene matches. CDR3 size: 19 residues. Germline assignment: CDR1 SGHRS and CDR2 YFSETQ. This CDR3 reads CASSSSGTSGAYSYNEQFF. Written as DNA, the CDR3 is TGCGCCAGCAGCTCCTCCGGGACTAGCGGGGCGTACTCCTACAATGAGCAGTTCTTC.

This clone was recorded a few times. The V gene is TRBV7-9, the J gene TRBJ2-1, with TRBD2 identical over 11 bases. V was clipped by 6 bases and J by 5 bases; unmatched bases: 3. Germline CDR1 is SEHNR and CDR2 is FQNEAQ (reference sequence). This CDR3 has 14 residues. The CDR3 here is CASSSTSGNNEQFF. CDR3 DNA sequence: TGTGCCAGCAGTTCGACTAGCGGGAACAATGAGCAGTTCTTC.

The rearrangement uses TRBV7-9 and TRBJ2-2; possibly TRBD2 for D (5 bases). V lost 1 base to trimming and J lost 4 bases, with 7 bases between them. This CDR3 region has 14 residues. The germline CDR1 and CDR2 sequences are SEHNR and FQNEAQ (reference sequence). The CDR3 reads CASSLGRGTGELFF. The DNA for the CDR3 is TGTGCCAGCAGCTTAGGCCGGGGCACCGGGGAGCTGTTTTTT.

The genes are TRBV19 and TRBJ2-2; TRBD1 agrees at 8 bases. Germline V lookup: CDR1 LNHDA, CDR2 SQIVND (reference sequence). CDR3 length: 17 residues. J lost 1 base, V lost 5 bases, and 9 bases had no gene match. CDR3 bases: TGTGCCAGTAGTGACATAAGGGGACAGGTGAACACCGGGGAGCTGTTTTTT. It is translated as CASSDIRGQVNTGELFF. Using reference TRBV19 and TRBJ2-2 for the parts outside the CDR3, the full variable domain is DGGITQSPKYLFRKEGQNVTLSCEQNLNHDAMYWYRQDPGQGLRLIYYSQIVNDFQKGDIAEGYSVSREKKESFPLTVTSAQKNPTAFYLCASSDIRGQVNTGELFFGEGSRLTVL.

This clone was detected once. The chain is built from TRBV29-1 and TRBJ2-7; D is uncertain. This CDR3 comprises 13 residues. V shed 4 bases and J shed 0 bases, with 10 bases lying between them. CDR1 is SQVTM, CDR2 ANQGSEA, per germline. Here the CDR3 DNA reads TGCAGCGTTGGTAACAGTTACTCCTACGAGCAGTACTTC. It codes for CSVGNSYSYEQYF.